Listed below are T cell receptor beta chains from one sample, sequenced in a study of T-cell memory formation after mild COVID-19. TCRdb re-derived calls from the 5' RACE reads in MiXCR, one entry per CDR3 protein. The data show roughly 500,000 distinct CDR3 sequences, over 20% seen once. Input material: PBMCs or a T cell subset sorted from them (not recorded which). The receptors stem from an adult woman who had mild COVID-19 (a few samples of this study predate the infection). Cell type and time point are not known. Each CDR3 is given with its conserved first and last residue. Each record gives: D gene, CDR3 length, V gene, clone size, J gene, CDR3 DNA, CDR3 protein. The D gene is left open where the match is weak. The size of a clone is reported for some rows only, either as once, few or many, or as a class for expanded clones.

>NA|14|TRBV12-3/TRBV12-4|NA|TRBJ2-3
TGTGCCAGCAGTCCGCCAGCCGGGACCACAGGCGAGTATTTT
CASSPPAGTTGEYF
>NA|14|TRBV6-4|few|TRBJ2-2
TGTGCCAGCAGTGACGGGGCAGACACCGGGGAGCTGTTTTTT
CASSDGADTGELFF
>NA|14|TRBV12-5|few|TRBJ2-3
TGTGCTAGTGGTCCCCCAGGGGCGGTAGATACGCAGTATTTT
CASGPPGAVDTQYF
>NA|12|TRBV9|NA|TRBJ1-1
TGTGCCAGCAGCGTAGCGGACACTGAAGCTTTCTTT
CASSVADTEAFF
>TRBD1|15|TRBV11-3|many|TRBJ1-2
TGTGCCAGCAGCCCTAGAGAGGCAGGGGGCCATGGCTACACCTTC
CASSPREAGGHGYTF
>TRBD2|15|TRBV5-5|NA|TRBJ2-3
TGTGCCAGCAGCTTGGCAGCGGGAGTACCAGATACGCAGTATTTT
CASSLAAGVPDTQYF
>TRBD1|14|TRBV9|NA|TRBJ1-2
TGTGCCAGCAGCGGTACCCAGGGGGCGATTGGCTACACCTTC
CASSGTQGAIGYTF
>TRBD1|14|TRBV20-1|NA|TRBJ1-2
TGCAGTCTTGGACAGGGGGCGAGTGACTATGGCTACACCTTC
CSLGQGASDYGYTF
>NA|14|TRBV13|NA|TRBJ2-3
TGTGCCAGCAGCTTAGGGTCCCCAGGTGATACGCAGTATTTT
CASSLGSPGDTQYF
>NA|15|TRBV15|NA|TRBJ2-1
TGTGCCACTCAGCCCCTACATAGCTCCTACAATGAGCAGTTCTTC
CATQPLHSSYNEQFF
>TRBD1|15|TRBV12-3/TRBV12-4|NA|TRBJ2-6
TGTGCCAGCAGGGACAGGGTCTCTGGGGCCAACGTCCTGACTTTC
CASRDRVSGANVLTF
>NA|12|TRBV7-9|NA|TRBJ2-2
TGTGCCAGCAATGGGTTCACCGGGGAGCTGTTTTTT
CASNGFTGELFF
>NA|14|TRBV6-5|NA|TRBJ1-1
TGTGCCAGCAGACCTGGAGACAGCGGCACTGAAGCTTTCTTT
CASRPGDSGTEAFF
>NA|15|TRBV5-1|few|TRBJ1-2
TGCGCCAGCAGCTTGGGACGGGCTCCTTTGGATGGCTACACCTTC
CASSLGRAPLDGYTF
>NA|15|TRBV7-8|many|TRBJ2-1
TGTGCCAGCATAACGATGGCAGGGTCTTACAATGAGCAGTTCTTC
CASITMAGSYNEQFF
>NA|17|TRBV21-1|NA|TRBJ2-7
TGTGCCACCAGCAGTACTAGCGGGGCTGGTAGTGACTACGAGCAGTACTTC
CATSSTSGAGSDYEQYF
>NA|15|TRBV29-1|NA|TRBJ1-1
TGCAGCGTTGAGGGCAGGCTCGTACTAAACACTGAAGCTTTCTTT
CSVEGRLVLNTEAFF
>TRBD1|15|TRBV18|NA|TRBJ1-6
TGTGCCAGCTCACCAGCTACGCAGGGGGAGTCACCCCTCCACTTT
CASSPATQGESPLHF
>NA|13|TRBV18|NA|TRBJ2-5
TGTGCCAGCTCACCACCGCTTCTGGAGACCCAGTACTTC
CASSPPLLETQYF
>NA|13|TRBV15|NA|TRBJ2-3
TGTGCCACCAGCAGAGTTCAAAAGGATACGCAGTATTTT
CATSRVQKDTQYF
>NA|14|TRBV5-1|NA|TRBJ2-5
TGCGCCAGCAGCTTTGGGCAGGGAAAGGAGACCCAGTACTTC
CASSFGQGKETQYF
>NA|15|TRBV4-2|NA|TRBJ2-7
TGTGCCAGCAGCCAAGACCTTCAGAGGTACTACGAGCAGTACTTC
CASSQDLQRYYEQYF
>TRBD2|17|TRBV15|NA|TRBJ2-1
TGTGCCACCAGCAGAGAAATCGGCCTAGCGGGGAACAATGAGCAGTTCTTC
CATSREIGLAGNNEQFF
>TRBD1|15|TRBV7-6|few|TRBJ1-1
TGTGCCAGCAGCTTAGGAACAGGGGCAGGGACTGAAGCTTTCTTT
CASSLGTGAGTEAFF
>NA|16|TRBV24-1|many|TRBJ2-1
TGTGCCACCAGTGTGGCTGGACAGCCATCCTACAATGAGCAGTTCTTC
CATSVAGQPSYNEQFF
>NA|14|TRBV6-5|NA|TRBJ2-3
TGTGCCAGCAGTGGACAGTGGGTTGCAGATACGCAGTATTTT
CASSGQWVADTQYF
>TRBD1|14|TRBV6-5|NA|TRBJ1-5
TGTGCCAGCAGGTCGGGACAGGAGTATCAGCCCCAGCATTTT
CASRSGQEYQPQHF
>NA|12|TRBV3-1|NA|TRBJ2-4
TGTGCCAGCAGCCAAGATCGGGAGTTCCAGTACTTC
CASSQDREFQYF
>NA|15|TRBV11-3|NA|TRBJ2-7
TGTGCCAGCAGCTTAGTGTTCGCGGGCAACTACGAGCAGTACTTC
CASSLVFAGNYEQYF
>NA|15|TRBV10-3|NA|TRBJ2-5
TGTGCCATCCGCGGGGGCTCTGACTACCAAGAGACCCAGTACTTC
CAIRGGSDYQETQYF
>TRBD1|16|TRBV12-3/TRBV12-4|few|TRBJ1-1
TGTGCCAGCAGTTCCTCCGGGACAGGGGGGAACACTGAAGCTTTCTTT
CASSSSGTGGNTEAFF
>NA|15|TRBV12-3/TRBV12-4|NA|TRBJ2-5
TGTGCCAGCAGTTCCCGGGACATCCTCGGAGAGACCCAGTACTTC
CASSSRDILGETQYF
>NA|16|TRBV6-5|NA|TRBJ2-3
TGTGCCAGCAGTTATGCACCCGGCCCAAGCACAGATACGCAGTATTTT
CASSYAPGPSTDTQYF
>TRBD2|16|TRBV6-6|few|TRBJ2-7
TGTGCCAGCAGTTACAGTTCGGGGGGGATTACCTACGAGCAGTACTTC
CASSYSSGGITYEQYF
>NA|13|TRBV3-1|NA|TRBJ2-1
TGTGCCAGCAGCCACGGGGCAAACAATGAGCAGTTCTTC
CASSHGANNEQFF
>NA|13|TRBV6-1|NA|TRBJ2-3
TGTGCCAGCAGAACTCGAGGGACAGATACGCAGTATTTT
CASRTRGTDTQYF
>NA|17|TRBV4-1|NA|TRBJ1-1
TGCGCCAGCAGCCTTGGGGGGAACACAGCCGTGAACACTGAAGCTTTCTTT
CASSLGGNTAVNTEAFF
>NA|14|TRBV27|NA|TRBJ1-1
TGTGCCAGCAGTTCGAGGTGGGGGGTCACTGAAGCTTTCTTT
CASSSRWGVTEAFF
>TRBD2|17|TRBV6-1|NA|TRBJ2-1
TGTGCCAGCAGTGAAATGGGGTATGGACTAGGTTGGAATGAGCAGTTCTTC
CASSEMGYGLGWNEQFF
>NA|16|TRBV7-9|NA|TRBJ2-6
TGTGCCAGCACCTTGGGGACCCTCTCTGGGGCCAACGTCCTGACTTTC
CASTLGTLSGANVLTF
>NA|17|TRBV20-1|many|TRBJ2-1
TGCAGTGCTAGGACAGTCCTCGGCGGGGCGACATACAATGAGCAGTTCTTC
CSARTVLGGATYNEQFF
>TRBD2|16|TRBV11-2|NA|TRBJ2-2
TGTGCCAGCAGCCGGGGACTAGCGTTGAACACCGGGGAGCTGTTTTTT
CASSRGLALNTGELFF
>TRBD1|16|TRBV5-6|NA|TRBJ1-2
TGTGCCAGCAGCCGACCTACAGGGGGAGGGAACTATGGCTACACCTTC
CASSRPTGGGNYGYTF
>NA|13|TRBV24-1|NA|TRBJ2-6
TGTGCCACCGCCAGGGCCGGGGCCAACGTCCTGACTTTC
CATARAGANVLTF
>NA|18|TRBV5-8|few|TRBJ2-7
TGTGCCAGCAGCTTGGCCGTTCGGAAAGGGGATAGCTCCTACGAGCAGTACTTC
CASSLAVRKGDSSYEQYF
>NA|15|TRBV4-3|NA|TRBJ2-5
TGCGCCAGCAGCCAAGGGGCTAGGCTCCAAGAGACCCAGTACTTC
CASSQGARLQETQYF
>TRBD1|15|TRBV11-2|NA|TRBJ2-7
TGTGCCAGCAGCCGCACAGAGACAGGGGGCTACGAGCAGTACTTC
CASSRTETGGYEQYF
>TRBD1|16|TRBV20-1|NA|TRBJ2-2
TGCAGTGCTAGAGCCCCCGGGACAGGGTACACCGGGGAGCTGTTTTTT
CSARAPGTGYTGELFF
>TRBD1|14|TRBV25-1|few|TRBJ2-1
TGTGCCAGCAGGGGACAGGTGTCCTACAATGAGCAGTTCTTC
CASRGQVSYNEQFF